This T cell receptor beta chain was recovered during a study of blood T cell repertoires in COVID-19. Study overall: COVID-19 samples collected from the United States, Italy and Spain covered acute and convalescent phases. From T cells, B-cell-depleted T cells, or PBMCs came the material, which was cDNA or gDNA.

TCRdb's table, derived via immunoSEQ multiplex PCR, lists solely in-frame clones and lacks some. The data show roughly 410,000 clones, 70% to 90% seen once. In this sample, this clone turned up once. The germline CDR1 and CDR2 sequences are LGHDT and YNNKEL (reference sequence). CDR3 length: 14 amino acids. Trimming cost V 0 bases and J 2 bases, with 4 bases left between them. Material for sequencing was peripheral blood. The sequence derives from a woman in her sixties or seventies with COVID-19, enrolled during active disease. V gene TRBV3-1 (or the pseudogene TRBV3-2) combines with J gene TRBJ2-2; D is ambiguous. CDR3 sequence reads: CASSQELNTGELFF. The CDR3 nucleotides read TGTGCCAGCAGCCAAGAACTTAACACCGGGGAGCTGTTTTTT.